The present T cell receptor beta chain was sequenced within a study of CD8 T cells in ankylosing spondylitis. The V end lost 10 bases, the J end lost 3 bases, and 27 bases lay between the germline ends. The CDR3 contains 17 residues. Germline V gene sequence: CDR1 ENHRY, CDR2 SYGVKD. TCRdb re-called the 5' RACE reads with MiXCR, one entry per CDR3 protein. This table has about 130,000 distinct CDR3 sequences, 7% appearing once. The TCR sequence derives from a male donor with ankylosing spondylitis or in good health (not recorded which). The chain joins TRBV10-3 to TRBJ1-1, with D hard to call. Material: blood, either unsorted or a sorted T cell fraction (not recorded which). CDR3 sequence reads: CATSVNILGPLDTEAFF. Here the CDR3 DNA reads TGTGCCACCTCAGTTAATATCTTAGGTCCTTTGGACACTGAAGCTTTCTTT.